This T cell receptor beta chain appears in the sequencing data of a study of blood T cells in healthy people across ages. Whole-study findings and limits: Conclusively comparing naive with antigen-experienced cells was impossible with unsorted PBMCs.

With a J-beta primer mix and a sample-barcoded 5' primer, a second PCR ran about 6 to 11 cycles. TCRdb re-called the 5' RACE reads through MiXCR, storing one row per CDR3 protein. The data hold approximately 960,000 distinct CDR3 sequences, with almost 30% observed a single time. Trimming removed 1 base from V and 0 bases from J; junction bases left unmatched: 6. CDR3 length equals 17 residues. This clonotype turned up a few times. No antigen is known for it. These same data were also listed under a study on T cells of mothers and their children.

The sample comprised blood. This TCR was sampled from a woman in her forties in good health. The V call is TRBV12-3 or TRBV12-4, the J call TRBJ2-3; 8 nucleotides align to TRBD1. Written as DNA, the CDR3 is TGTGCCAGCAGTTTAGGGCAGGGGGCCCTTAGCACAGATACGCAGTATTTT. This gives the protein CASSLGQGALSTDTQYF.